What follows are 27 T cell receptor beta chains derived from one specimen sequenced in a study of blood T cell repertoires in COVID-19. The protocol was immunoSEQ multiplex PCR, while the TCRdb copy is restricted to in-frame clones and leaves out a portion. Here the sample spans 50,000 to 80,000 clones, roughly 91% being singletons. The sequenced material came from PBMCs or T cells enriched from blood (not recorded which). The receptors were sampled from a woman between 40 and 55 years old who had recovered from COVID-19.

The chain has TRBV9 and TRBJ2-2; the D is unclear. The V and J ends lost 4 bases and 4 bases respectively, with 8 bases between them. CDR1 SGDLS and CDR2 YYNGEE come from the germline V gene. The CDR3 length is 13 residues. CDR3 protein: CASSLRSTGELFF. Here the CDR3 DNA reads TGTGCCAGCAGCCTCCGGAGCACCGGGGAGCTGTTTTTT.

This chain connects TRBV14 to TRBJ1-2, with 8 bases identical to TRBD1. Trimming removed 3 bases from V and 7 bases from J; junction bases left unmatched: 13. The CDR3 loop spans 16 amino acids. The V gene's germline CDR1 is SGHDN and CDR2 FVKESK. CDR3 bases: TGTGCCAGCAGCCACTACCGCAGGGGGCTCGGAGGTGGCTACACCTTC. Its translation: CASSHYRRGLGGGYTF. The full variable domain, in which reference TRBV14 and TRBJ1-2 provide the parts outside the CDR3, is EAGVTQFPSHSVIEKGQTVTLRCDPISGHDNLYWYRRVMGKEIKFLLHFVKESKQDESGMPNNRFLAERTGGTYSTLKVQPAELEDSGVYFCASSHYRRGLGGGYTFGSGTRLTVV.

The chain links TRBV12-3 or TRBV12-4 to TRBJ1-2; TRBD1 agrees at 10 bases. J gave up 5 bases and V 4 bases, and 1 base lay outside the gene matches. The CDR3 totals 13 residues. The DNA of the CDR3 is TGTGCCAGCAGTTCGGACAGGGGGTATGGCTACACCTTC. Translating gives CASSSDRGYGYTF.

This clone showed up just once. V is TRBV2 and J is TRBJ1-2; D possibly corresponds to TRBD1 (5 bases). The V end lost 6 bases, the J end lost 3 bases, and 11 bases lay between the germline ends. This CDR3 contains 13 residues. Germline lookup yields CDR1 SNHLY and CDR2 FYNNEI. The CDR3 DNA sequence: TGTGCCAGCAGGGGGGGATATGACTATGGCTACACCTTC. This translates into CASRGGYDYGYTF.

The V call is TRBV7-8, the J call TRBJ2-3, with 7 bases lining up with TRBD1. The CDR3 is made up of 15 amino acids. Germline V gene lookup returns CDR1 SGHVS and CDR2 FQNEAQ. J lost 4 bases, V lost 5 bases, and 9 bases had no gene match. CDR3 coding DNA: TGTGCCAGCAGCGCCCGACAGGGCCCCTCAGATACGCAGTATTTT. Its translation is CASSARQGPSDTQYF.

V is TRBV10-3 and J is TRBJ1-1, with TRBD1 as a possible D gene (5 bases). Germline CDR1 is ENHRY and CDR2 is SYGVKD. CDR3 length equals 14 residues. V lost 3 bases to trimming and J lost 4 bases, with 12 bases between them. CDR3 sequence: CAISDKGWSTEAFF. The CDR3 DNA is TGTGCCATCAGTGACAAGGGGTGGTCCACTGAAGCTTTCTTT.

The V call is TRBV2, the J call TRBJ2-6; 7 positions match TRBD1. The germline V gene encodes CDR1 SNHLY and CDR2 FYNNEI. With V trimmed by 5 bases and J by 0 bases, 7 bases remained unmatched. The CDR3 covers 17 residues. The CDR3 DNA reads as TGTGCCAGCAGTTACAGGGGAACGGCCTCTGGGGCCAACGTCCTGACTTTC. Translation: CASSYRGTASGANVLTF. The variable domain in full, completed from reference TRBV2 and TRBJ2-6, reads EPEVTQTPSHQVTQMGQEVILRCVPISNHLYFYWYRQILGQKVEFLVSFYNNEISEKSEIFDDQFSVERPDGSNFTLKIRSTKLEDSAMYFCASSYRGTASGANVLTFGAGSRLTVL.

This chain connects TRBV3-1 (or the pseudogene TRBV3-2) to TRBJ1-2, with 11 bases that match TRBD1. The V and J ends lost 4 bases and 4 bases, in that order; junction bases with no gene match: 11. CDR1 LGHDT and CDR2 YNNKEL come from the germline V gene (reference sequence). The CDR3 runs to 17 residues. CDR3 amino acids: CASSPTPGTGGTYGYTF. CDR3 bases: TGTGCCAGCAGCCCCACCCCTGGGACAGGGGGTACCTATGGCTACACCTTC.

This clone was observed a few times. The chain combines TRBV11-2 with TRBJ1-2; no reliable D call. V lost 5 bases and J lost 0, with 4 bases in between. The CDR3 is 12 amino acids. CDR1 and CDR2 from the germline V gene are SGHAT and FQNNGV. This CDR3 is CASSPANYGYTF. DNA for the CDR3: TGTGCCAGCAGCCCCGCTAACTATGGCTACACCTTC.

The V call is TRBV14, the J call TRBJ2-7; maybe TRBD2 (5 bases). With 1 base removed from V and 7 bases from J, the gap between germline ends came to 8 bases. CDR1 and CDR2 (germline): SGHDN, FVKESK. The CDR3 is 12 residues long. CDR3: CASSQGGREQYF. CDR3 nucleotides: TGTGCCAGCAGCCAAGGCGGGCGGGAGCAGTACTTC.

This sequence joins TRBV6-5 and TRBJ1-6; D is uncertain. Germline V CDR1 and CDR2: MNHEY, SVGAGI. The CDR3 has 12 residues. V was trimmed by 6 bases and J by 7 bases, leaving 7 bases between them. The CDR3 region is CASSYPNSPLHF. The CDR3 nucleotides are TGTGCCAGCAGCTACCCAAATTCACCCCTCCACTTT.

V gene TRBV7-7 combines with J gene TRBJ2-1, with 13 bases that match TRBD2. The V gene end was trimmed by 5 bases and the J gene end by 8 bases; junction bases not matched to a gene: 9. The V gene's germline CDR1 is SSHAT and CDR2 FNYEAQ (reference sequence). The length of the CDR3 is 16 residues. This chain's CDR3 is CASSPSTSGGAHEQFF. CDR3 DNA sequence: TGTGCCAGCAGCCCAAGTACTAGCGGGGGGGCCCATGAGCAGTTCTTC.

V usage is TRBV5-8 and J usage is TRBJ2-3; 9 bases fit TRBD1. The junction had 10 bases not matched to a gene; V was cut back by 4 bases and J by 10 bases. There are 14 residues in the CDR3. Looked up from germline, CDR1 is SGHTS and CDR2 is YDEGEE. For the CDR3, the DNA is TGTGCCAGCAGCGTCGACAGGGGGGACCTAGCGCAGTATTTT. The encoded protein is CASSVDRGDLAQYF.

The chain is built from TRBV7-6 and TRBJ2-5; no clear D. V lost 5 bases and J 5 bases, leaving 15 bases between the germline ends. The CDR3 covers 14 residues. Germline CDR1 is SGHVS and CDR2 is FNYEAQ. In nucleotides, the CDR3 is TGTGCCAGCAGCCCCTCCGGGTCGCGCGAGACCCAGTACTTC. Protein sequence: CASSPSGSRETQYF.

The genes are TRBV15 and TRBJ1-6; D remains unclear. This CDR3 contains 14 residues. Germline V gives CDR1 LNHNV, CDR2 YYDKDF (reference sequence). Trimming took 0 bases from V and 7 from J, leaving 7 bases between them. The chain's CDR3 is CATSRDRGNSPLHF. The CDR3 coding sequence is TGTGCCACCAGCAGAGATCGCGGCAATTCACCCCTCCACTTT. Filled out from reference TRBV15 and TRBJ1-6, the complete variable domain reads DAMVIQNPRYQVTQFGKPVTLSCSQTLNHNVMYWYQQKSSQAPKLLFHYYDKDFNNEADTPDNFQSRRPNTSFCFLDIRSPGLGDTAMYLCATSRDRGNSPLHFGNGTRLTVT.

The chain carries TRBV12-3 or TRBV12-4 and TRBJ1-1; tentatively, D is TRBD1 (5 bases). The ends were cut back, 3 bases at V and 7 bases at J, with 12 bases in the middle. This CDR3 has 13 amino acids. CDR3 nucleotide sequence: TGTGCCAGCAGTTTCGCGGGGACGGTTGAAGCTTTCTTT. It translates to CASSFAGTVEAFF.

The chain recombines TRBV19 with TRBJ1-1, with 8 bases that match TRBD1. Germline V gene sequence: CDR1 LNHDA, CDR2 SQIVND (reference sequence). The CDR3 extends over 15 amino acids. With V trimmed by 8 bases and J by 4 bases, 12 bases remained unmatched. CDR3 DNA: TGTGCCAGTCGGGGAAGGACAGGGTGGGTCACTGAAGCTTTCTTT. Protein product: CASRGRTGWVTEAFF.

The chain combines TRBV9 with TRBJ2-1, with 9 bases matching TRBD2. The CDR3 has 15 amino acids. J lost 9 bases, V lost 0 bases, and 7 bases had no gene match. Per germline, CDR1 SGDLS and CDR2 YYNGEE. DNA for the CDR3: TGTGCCAGCAGCGTAGAGGCGGGGGGGCTTACTGAGCAGTTCTTC. It codes for CASSVEAGGLTEQFF.

V and J are TRBV3-1 (or the pseudogene TRBV3-2) and TRBJ1-4, with 8 bases identical to TRBD1. Germline loops: CDR1 LGHDT, CDR2 YNNKEL (reference sequence). The CDR3 is 15 residues long. Germline trimming cut 2 bases from V and 5 bases from J; bases unmatched to any gene: 4. The CDR3 sequence: CASSQQGATNEKLFF. CDR3 DNA: TGTGCCAGCAGCCAACAGGGGGCGACCAATGAAAAACTGTTTTTT.

This clone was recorded only once. The J gene is TRBJ1-1, the V gene TRBV10-3; D not certain. The CDR3 spans 12 residues. Germline V lookup: CDR1 ENHRY, CDR2 SYGVKD. The V gene lost 2 bases and the J gene lost 7 bases, with 8 bases spanning the gap. Written as DNA, the CDR3 is TGTGCCATCAGTGAGACGTCTAATGAAGCTTTCTTT. Its translation: CAISETSNEAFF.

The chain joins TRBV19 to TRBJ1-1; TRBD1 matches at 8 bases. The CDR3 extends over 14 amino acids. Germline CDR1 is LNHDA and CDR2 is SQIVND (reference sequence). With 3 bases clipped from V and 2 bases from J, the junction kept 2 bases outside the gene matches. In DNA form, the CDR3 reads TGTGCCAGTAGTATGGACAGGGTAAACACTGAAGCTTTCTTT. Amino acid sequence: CASSMDRVNTEAFF.

The gene calls are TRBV12-3 or TRBV12-4 and TRBJ2-1; D possibly corresponds to TRBD2 (6 bases). V lost 8 bases to trimming and J lost 7 bases, with 9 bases between them. The CDR3 contains 11 residues. Here the CDR3 reads CASLAGNEQFF. Written as DNA, the CDR3 is TGTGCCAGCTTGGCGGGGAATGAGCAGTTCTTC.

The rearrangement uses TRBV7-9 and TRBJ1-6; D remains ambiguous. CDR1 is SEHNR and CDR2 is FQNEAQ in the germline V gene (reference sequence). V was cut by 2 bases and J by 8 bases, with 7 bases left in between. The CDR3 covers 13 residues. In nucleotides, the CDR3 is TGTGCCAGCAGCTTAAATAGTGATTCACCCCTCCACTTT. Its translation: CASSLNSDSPLHF.

The J gene is TRBJ1-1, the V gene TRBV6-5, with D possibly being TRBD1 (5 bases). The CDR3 covers 14 residues. Trimming took 7 bases from V and 5 from J, leaving 17 bases between them. Germline values: CDR1 MNHEY, CDR2 SVGAGI. The CDR3 region is CASTVGRAGTEAFF. The CDR3 DNA is TGTGCCAGCACGGTAGGCAGGGCGGGAACTGAAGCTTTCTTT.

The rearrangement links TRBV7-6 to TRBJ2-7, with TRBD1 matching 8 bases. The CDR3 loop spans 14 amino acids. Losses at the gene ends were 3 bases for V and 2 bases for J; bases not matched to a gene: 3. Germline values: CDR1 SGHVS, CDR2 FNYEAQ. The CDR3 region has the DNA TGTGCCAGCAGCTTGATGACAGGGGCCTACGAGCAGTACTTC. Translation: CASSLMTGAYEQYF.

This chain connects TRBV10-3 to TRBJ1-6; 7 positions agree with TRBD1. The CDR3 spans 14 residues. The ends lost 9 bases at V and 9 bases at J; junction bases unmatched: 11. From germline, CDR1 is ENHRY and CDR2 SYGVKD. The DNA for the CDR3 is TGTGCCATTCGTGCAGGGACAGCCGGTTCACCCCTCCACTTT. Encoded protein: CAIRAGTAGSPLHF.

This chain links TRBV5-5 with TRBJ1-2, with a weak D call TRBD1 (6 bases). The CDR3 loop spans 12 amino acids. Germline CDR1 and CDR2: SGHKS and YYEKEE (reference sequence). V was clipped by 0 bases and J by 13 bases, with 13 bases between them. The CDR3 is CASSLDLQGSTF. CDR3 DNA sequence: TGTGCCAGCAGCTTGGACTTACAGGGCAGCACCTTC.